This TCR beta chain appears in the sequencing data of a study of cytomegalovirus exposure and HLA in healthy donors. The PCR had 60 Vbeta and 13 Jbeta primers. Profiling relied on immunoSEQ multiplex PCR, and the TCRdb table lists in-frame clones only, not all of them. The sample comprises fewer than 120,000 clones, about 86% of which are singletons, and around 2% rests with the top ten. For this clone: Its antigen is still unknown.

This CDR3 is 16 amino acids long. Trimming pared 1 base from V and 8 bases from J, leaving 18 bases between. The germline V gene has CDR1 LNHDA and CDR2 SQIVND (reference sequence). Study outcomes and limitations: DRB1 had the most TCR associations and HLA-C the fewest, a later analysis found, with rates varying by HLA locus.

The chain combines TRBV19 with TRBJ2-1; a weak D match, TRBD2 (6 bases). Sequencing was done on a sample of PBMCs. This sequence originates from a man in his forties in good health and CMV-seronegative. CDR3 sequence (DNA): TGTGCCAGTAGTATAGGGAGCGGAGGGGTAGCGGATGAGCAGTTCTTC. It yields the protein CASSIGSGGVADEQFF.